The clone carrying this T cell receptor (beta chain) has just a few counts. The RNA, about 0.45 to 1 ug, was put through reverse transcription using random hexamers. TCRdb used MiXCR to reprocess the immunoSEQ multiplex PCR reads, holding one entry per CDR3 protein. The repertoire has about 430,000 distinct CDR3 sequences, more than 80% of them found once; the top ten carry roughly 0.1%. The sample is drawn from a study of CD8 T cells in Susac syndrome. Source material: CD8+ T cells from PBMCs. The receptor's source is a human donor with multiple sclerosis.

CDR3 nucleotides: TGTGCCAGCTCCCAGAGCGGGGAGCAGTTCTTC. It translates to CASSQSGEQFF. The chain uses TRBV6-1 and TRBJ2-1, with D maybe TRBD2 (6 bases). Germline V gene data show CDR1 as MNHNS and CDR2 as SASEGT. V shed 8 bases and J shed 10 bases, with 12 bases lying between them. The CDR3 extends over 11 amino acids.